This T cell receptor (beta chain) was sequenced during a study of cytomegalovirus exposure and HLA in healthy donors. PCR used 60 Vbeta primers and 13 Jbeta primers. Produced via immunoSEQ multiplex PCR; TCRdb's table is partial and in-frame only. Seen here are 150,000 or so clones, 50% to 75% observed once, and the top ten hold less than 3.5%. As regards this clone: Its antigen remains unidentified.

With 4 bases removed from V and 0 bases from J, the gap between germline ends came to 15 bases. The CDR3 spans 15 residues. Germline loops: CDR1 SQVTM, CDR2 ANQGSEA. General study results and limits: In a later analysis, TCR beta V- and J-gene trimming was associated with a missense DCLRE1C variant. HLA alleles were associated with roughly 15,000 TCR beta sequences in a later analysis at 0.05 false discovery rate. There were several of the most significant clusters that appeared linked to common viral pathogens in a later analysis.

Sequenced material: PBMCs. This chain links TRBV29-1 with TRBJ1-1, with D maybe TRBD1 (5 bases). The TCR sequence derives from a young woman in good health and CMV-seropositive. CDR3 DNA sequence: TGCAGCGTTGGAGCAGGGTGGGGCATGAACACTGAAGCTTTCTTT. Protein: CSVGAGWGMNTEAFF.